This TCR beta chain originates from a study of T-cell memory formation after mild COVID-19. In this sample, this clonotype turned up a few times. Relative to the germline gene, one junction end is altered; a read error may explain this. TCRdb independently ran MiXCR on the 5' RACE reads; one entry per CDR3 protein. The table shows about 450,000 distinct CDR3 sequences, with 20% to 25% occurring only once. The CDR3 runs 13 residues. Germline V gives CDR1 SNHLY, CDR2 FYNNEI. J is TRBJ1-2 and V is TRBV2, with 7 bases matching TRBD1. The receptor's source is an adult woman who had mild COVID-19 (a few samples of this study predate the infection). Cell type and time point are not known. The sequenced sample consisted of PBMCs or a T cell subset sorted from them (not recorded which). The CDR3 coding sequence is TGTGCCAGCAGGGAAGACAGGGTGGGTGGCTACACCTTC. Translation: CASREDRVGGYTF.